A selection of T cell receptor beta chains follows, all from one sample in a study of blood T cell repertoires in COVID-19. Measured with immunoSEQ multiplex PCR; TCRdb has only the in-frame clones, and not every one. Of about 250,000 clones in the sample, nearly 90% were seen once. Material: peripheral blood. Receptors were obtained from a woman aged 25 to 39 with acute or convalescent COVID-19. The CDR3 runs from the conserved cysteine through the conserved F or W. The order of the fields is J gene, D gene, clone size, V gene, CDR3 protein, CDR3 DNA. D genes are given only for firm matches. The listing skips clone size in some rows; elsewhere it reads once, few, many or a size class.

TRBJ1-3,-,-,TRBV4-1,CASSRPGNPSGNTIYF,TGCGCCAGCAGTCGCCCAGGGAATCCCTCTGGAAACACCATATATTTT
TRBJ1-4,TRBD1,-,TRBV7-2,CASSLSQGSGLFF,TGTGCCAGCAGCTTATCACAGGGGAGCGGACTGTTTTTT
TRBJ2-7,TRBD1,-,TRBV5-6,CASSLGGTGESYEQYF,TGTGCCAGCAGCTTGGGGGGGACAGGGGAATCCTACGAGCAGTACTTC
TRBJ1-1,TRBD1,-,TRBV5-1,CASTNLMTGFTEAFF,TGCGCCAGCACCAACCTTATGACAGGGTTCACTGAAGCTTTCTTT
TRBJ2-1,TRBD2,-,TRBV4-3,CASSQVLAGESEQFF,TGCGCCAGCAGCCAAGTGCTAGCGGGAGAGAGTGAGCAGTTCTTC
TRBJ2-5,TRBD2,-,TRBV5-4,CASSLSLAGDLETQYF,TGTGCCAGCAGCTTAAGTTTAGCGGGAGATCTGGAGACCCAGTACTTC
TRBJ2-3,-,-,TRBV24-1,CATSDPTPKHTDTQYF,TGTGCCACCAGTGATCCAACACCGAAACACACAGATACGCAGTATTTT
TRBJ1-5,-,few,TRBV19,CASSIVEARRRNQPQHF,TGTGCCAGTAGTATAGTGGAGGCCCGACGTCGCAATCAGCCCCAGCATTTT
TRBJ2-1,-,-,TRBV19,CASERDGGHNEQFF,TGTGCCAGCGAGCGGGACGGGGGGCACAATGAGCAGTTCTTC
TRBJ2-1,-,-,TRBV6-6,CASSYSGGFNEQFF,TGTGCCAGCAGTTACTCTGGGGGCTTCAATGAGCAGTTCTTC
TRBJ2-5,TRBD1,-,TRBV19,CASSVGGGQGLETQYF,TGTGCCAGTAGTGTCGGGGGGGGACAGGGGTTGGAGACCCAGTACTTC
TRBJ2-5,TRBD1,-,TRBV5-4,CASSSPGTGGQETQYF,TGTGCCAGCAGCTCGCCCGGGACAGGGGGCCAAGAGACCCAGTACTTC
TRBJ2-7,TRBD2,-,TRBV30,CAWSFGLANTYEQYF,TGTGCCTGGAGTTTTGGACTAGCCAACACCTACGAGCAGTACTTC
TRBJ2-7,-,-,TRBV15,CATGREGPYEQYF,TGTGCCACCGGGCGGGAAGGCCCCTACGAGCAGTACTTC
TRBJ1-3,-,-,TRBV6-1,CASSDGSSGNTIYF,TGTGCCAGCAGTGACGGGAGCTCTGGAAACACCATATATTTT
TRBJ2-7,-,-,TRBV4-1,CASSQGVQVVSYEQYF,TGCGCCAGCAGCCAAGGTGTTCAGGTCGTATCCTACGAGCAGTACTTC
TRBJ1-3,-,-,TRBV11-3,CASTWGVSGNTIYF,TGTGCCAGCACTTGGGGGGTCTCTGGAAACACCATATATTTT
TRBJ2-7,TRBD1,-,TRBV5-1,CASTNWQGAYEQYF,TGCGCCAGCACCAATTGGCAGGGGGCCTACGAGCAGTACTTC
TRBJ1-2,-,-,TRBV19,CASSIGGSGAYGYTF,TGTGCCAGTAGTATAGGCGGCAGTGGGGCTTATGGCTACACCTTC
TRBJ2-7,-,-,TRBV5-6,CASSLGETSSYEQYF,TGTGCCAGCAGCTTGGGGGAGACCAGCTCCTACGAGCAGTACTTC
TRBJ2-7,-,-,TRBV5-1,CASRQGGVSDEQYF,TGCGCCAGCAGGCAAGGCGGGGTATCGGACGAGCAGTACTTC
TRBJ2-7,-,-,TRBV7-9,CASSLAGGQNEQYF,TGTGCCAGCAGCTTAGCGGGAGGCCAGAACGAGCAGTACTTC
TRBJ2-7,-,few,TRBV6-5,CASSYHLVGGTNEQYF,TGTGCCAGCAGTTACCACCTGGTGGGGGGAACCAACGAGCAGTACTTC
TRBJ1-1,TRBD1,once,TRBV25-1,CASSDYTGDWVDTEAFF,TGTGCCAGCAGTGATTATACAGGGGACTGGGTCGACACTGAAGCTTTCTTT
TRBJ1-1,TRBD1,once,TRBV2,CASTTGGWGRGRTEAFF,TGTGCCAGCACCACAGGGGGTTGGGGCCGAGGGAGGACTGAAGCTTTCTTT
TRBJ2-1,TRBD2,-,TRBV11-3,CASSLAGVDEQFF,TGTGCCAGCAGCCTAGCGGGAGTCGATGAGCAGTTCTTC
TRBJ1-2,TRBD1,once,TRBV24-1,CATSDSRTGNYGYTF,TGTGCCACCAGTGATTCTAGGACAGGAAACTATGGCTACACCTTC
TRBJ1-1,-,-,TRBV18,CASSTPGGEAFF,TGTGCCAGCTCAACACCTGGGGGGGAAGCTTTCTTT
TRBJ1-1,-,-,TRBV11-3,CASSHGQWVSTEAFF,TGTGCCAGCAGCCATGGACAGTGGGTGAGTACTGAAGCTTTCTTT
TRBJ2-7,TRBD2,-,TRBV11-2,CASSVIAGGSSYEQYF,TGTGCCAGCAGCGTTATAGCGGGAGGGAGCTCCTACGAGCAGTACTTC
TRBJ2-5,TRBD1,-,TRBV7-9,CASSPGQGTSETQYF,TGTGCCAGCAGCCCCGGACAGGGTACTTCGGAGACCCAGTACTTC
TRBJ2-7,TRBD1,-,TRBV30,CAWNRDRFYEQYF,TGTGCCTGGAACCGGGACAGGTTCTACGAGCAGTACTTC
TRBJ2-3,TRBD1,-,TRBV5-4,CASSLGQGAGTDTQYF,TGTGCCAGCAGCCTGGGACAGGGGGCTGGGACAGATACGCAGTATTTT
TRBJ2-7,TRBD1,-,TRBV5-6,CASSPLTFGQGYEQYF,TGTGCCAGCAGCCCGCTGACTTTCGGACAGGGGTACGAGCAGTACTTC
TRBJ1-2,TRBD1,once,TRBV6-2/TRBV6-3,CASSDRGLIGYTF,TGTGCCAGCAGTGACAGGGGATTGATCGGCTACACCTTC
TRBJ2-7,TRBD1,-,TRBV19,CASSTTGGIREQYF,TGTGCCAGTAGTACGACAGGGGGTATACGCGAGCAGTACTTC
TRBJ2-7,TRBD1,-,TRBV10-1,CAIWPRDRAYEQYF,TGCGCCATCTGGCCTCGGGACAGGGCCTACGAGCAGTACTTC
TRBJ2-2,-,once,TRBV11-2,CASSYEGDNTGELFF,TGTGCCAGCAGCTATGAGGGGGACAACACCGGGGAGCTGTTTTTT
TRBJ2-7,-,-,TRBV10-3,CAVSADTSSYEQYF,TGTGCCGTCTCCGCGGACACCAGCTCCTACGAGCAGTACTTC
TRBJ2-3,-,-,TRBV7-7,CASSLSQGTDTQYF,TGTGCTAGCAGCTTATCACAGGGAACAGATACGCAGTATTTT
TRBJ1-2,-,-,TRBV11-3,CASSTGNGYGYTF,TGTGCCAGCAGCACAGGGAACGGCTATGGCTACACCTTC